This is a list of T cell receptor beta chains from one sample in a study of blood T cell repertoires in COVID-19. Clones were sequenced by immunoSEQ multiplex PCR, and TCRdb holds only the in-frame ones, with some missing. The sample consists of some 230,000 clones, about 85% of them appearing once. Sequenced sample: peripheral blood. The receptors were sampled from a man aged 50 to 60 who had recovered from COVID-19. Both conserved end residues are part of each CDR3. A D gene is named only where the DNA matches it firmly. The size of a clone is reported for some rows only, either as once, few or many, or as a class for expanded clones.

length,J,D,size,V,DNA,CDR3
15,TRBJ1-2,.,.,TRBV4-2,TGTGCCAGCAGCCAAGAGGAGAAAGGAAACTATGGCTACACCTTC,CASSQEEKGNYGYTF
14,TRBJ1-1,TRBD1,.,TRBV6-5,TGTGCCAGCAGTTACCGGGACAGGAACACTGAAGCTTTCTTT,CASSYRDRNTEAFF
15,TRBJ2-7,TRBD2,.,TRBV7-9,TGTGCCAGCAGCTTAGGACTAGCGGGAGTACACGAGCAGTACTTC,CASSLGLAGVHEQYF
17,TRBJ2-3,.,.,TRBV21-1,TGTGCCAGCAGCAAAAAAAAGAGAGGGAAGTACACGAATACGCAGTATTTT,CASSKKKRGKYTNTQYF
15,TRBJ2-4,.,.,TRBV5-5,TGTGCCAGCAGCCGCAACAGGGCCGCAGTTAACATTCAGTACTTC,CASSRNRAAVNIQYF
13,TRBJ1-2,.,.,TRBV2,TGTGCCAGCAGTCGGGGGTCCGACTATGGCTACACCTTC,CASSRGSDYGYTF
18,TRBJ2-3,TRBD2,once,TRBV11-2,TGTGCCAGCAGCTTACCCCCCGGGACTAGCGGGAGGGCAAATACGCAGTATTTT,CASSLPPGTSGRANTQYF
13,TRBJ2-7,.,.,TRBV6-5,TGTGCCAGCAGTCTCGGGACTCCAGACGAGCAGTACTTC,CASSLGTPDEQYF
15,TRBJ1-6,TRBD1,.,TRBV2,TGTGCCAGCAGGGACAGGGGGCTAGGAGATTCACCCCTCCACTTT,CASRDRGLGDSPLHF
19,TRBJ2-7,TRBD2,.,TRBV29-1,TGCAGCGTTGAATACACGCCTGGGGGAGGGAGCGGGCGGGAGTACGAGCAGTACTTC,CSVEYTPGGGSGREYEQYF
17,TRBJ1-1,TRBD1,.,TRBV9,TGTGCCAGCAGCCCTACCCTCTCGGGACAGGGAAACACTGAAGCTTTCTTT,CASSPTLSGQGNTEAFF
13,TRBJ2-1,.,.,TRBV28,TGTGCCAGCAGAGGCGGGTCCTACAATGAGCAGTTCTTC,CASRGGSYNEQFF
16,TRBJ2-5,TRBD1,.,TRBV15,TGTGCCACCAGCAGAAGAACAGGGGGTCGGAAAGAGACCCAGTACTTC,CATSRRTGGRKETQYF
15,TRBJ1-4,TRBD1,.,TRBV6-1,TGTGCCAGCAGTGAATGGGACAGGGGTCGGGAAAAACTGTTTTTT,CASSEWDRGREKLFF
15,TRBJ2-2,.,.,TRBV18,TGTGCCAGCTCACCACGACAGGTGAACACCGGGGAGCTGTTTTTT,CASSPRQVNTGELFF
14,TRBJ2-7,TRBD2,.,TRBV20-1,TGCAGTGCTAGTGATGGACTAGCGGGAGCCAAGCAGTACTTC,CSASDGLAGAKQYF